This T cell receptor (beta chain) originates from a study of cytomegalovirus exposure and HLA in healthy donors. Study-wide background: There were some 400 genotyped donors. Of these, about 80% fell in the genetic ancestry cluster associated with self-reported Caucasian donors. Study findings and constraints: Apparent HLA restriction characterized most CMV-associated TCR beta chains in a later analysis. In an earlier analysis, productive rearrangement rates for most beta V segments clustered near 87% or 30%. Several of the most significant clusters appeared, in a later analysis, to be linked to common viral pathogens.

A remark on this clone: Its antigen is still unknown.

This CDR3 comprises 15 residues. CDR1 is SGDLS, CDR2 YYNGEE, per germline. V was cut by 6 bases and J by 2 bases, with 15 bases left in between. It was with 60 Vbeta and 13 Jbeta primers that the PCR ran. Some clones are missing from TCRdb's copy, which holds only in-frame ones; the method was immunoSEQ multiplex PCR. The table has about 120,000 clones, around 66% seen once. The sequence was obtained from a woman in her thirties or forties in good health and CMV-seropositive. J is TRBJ1-3 and V is TRBV9; possible D gene TRBD1, 6 bases. The sequenced material came from PBMCs. The CDR3 loop reads CASTPGGTAGNTIYF. DNA for the CDR3: TGTGCCAGCACCCCGGGGGGCACAGCTGGAAACACCATATATTTT.